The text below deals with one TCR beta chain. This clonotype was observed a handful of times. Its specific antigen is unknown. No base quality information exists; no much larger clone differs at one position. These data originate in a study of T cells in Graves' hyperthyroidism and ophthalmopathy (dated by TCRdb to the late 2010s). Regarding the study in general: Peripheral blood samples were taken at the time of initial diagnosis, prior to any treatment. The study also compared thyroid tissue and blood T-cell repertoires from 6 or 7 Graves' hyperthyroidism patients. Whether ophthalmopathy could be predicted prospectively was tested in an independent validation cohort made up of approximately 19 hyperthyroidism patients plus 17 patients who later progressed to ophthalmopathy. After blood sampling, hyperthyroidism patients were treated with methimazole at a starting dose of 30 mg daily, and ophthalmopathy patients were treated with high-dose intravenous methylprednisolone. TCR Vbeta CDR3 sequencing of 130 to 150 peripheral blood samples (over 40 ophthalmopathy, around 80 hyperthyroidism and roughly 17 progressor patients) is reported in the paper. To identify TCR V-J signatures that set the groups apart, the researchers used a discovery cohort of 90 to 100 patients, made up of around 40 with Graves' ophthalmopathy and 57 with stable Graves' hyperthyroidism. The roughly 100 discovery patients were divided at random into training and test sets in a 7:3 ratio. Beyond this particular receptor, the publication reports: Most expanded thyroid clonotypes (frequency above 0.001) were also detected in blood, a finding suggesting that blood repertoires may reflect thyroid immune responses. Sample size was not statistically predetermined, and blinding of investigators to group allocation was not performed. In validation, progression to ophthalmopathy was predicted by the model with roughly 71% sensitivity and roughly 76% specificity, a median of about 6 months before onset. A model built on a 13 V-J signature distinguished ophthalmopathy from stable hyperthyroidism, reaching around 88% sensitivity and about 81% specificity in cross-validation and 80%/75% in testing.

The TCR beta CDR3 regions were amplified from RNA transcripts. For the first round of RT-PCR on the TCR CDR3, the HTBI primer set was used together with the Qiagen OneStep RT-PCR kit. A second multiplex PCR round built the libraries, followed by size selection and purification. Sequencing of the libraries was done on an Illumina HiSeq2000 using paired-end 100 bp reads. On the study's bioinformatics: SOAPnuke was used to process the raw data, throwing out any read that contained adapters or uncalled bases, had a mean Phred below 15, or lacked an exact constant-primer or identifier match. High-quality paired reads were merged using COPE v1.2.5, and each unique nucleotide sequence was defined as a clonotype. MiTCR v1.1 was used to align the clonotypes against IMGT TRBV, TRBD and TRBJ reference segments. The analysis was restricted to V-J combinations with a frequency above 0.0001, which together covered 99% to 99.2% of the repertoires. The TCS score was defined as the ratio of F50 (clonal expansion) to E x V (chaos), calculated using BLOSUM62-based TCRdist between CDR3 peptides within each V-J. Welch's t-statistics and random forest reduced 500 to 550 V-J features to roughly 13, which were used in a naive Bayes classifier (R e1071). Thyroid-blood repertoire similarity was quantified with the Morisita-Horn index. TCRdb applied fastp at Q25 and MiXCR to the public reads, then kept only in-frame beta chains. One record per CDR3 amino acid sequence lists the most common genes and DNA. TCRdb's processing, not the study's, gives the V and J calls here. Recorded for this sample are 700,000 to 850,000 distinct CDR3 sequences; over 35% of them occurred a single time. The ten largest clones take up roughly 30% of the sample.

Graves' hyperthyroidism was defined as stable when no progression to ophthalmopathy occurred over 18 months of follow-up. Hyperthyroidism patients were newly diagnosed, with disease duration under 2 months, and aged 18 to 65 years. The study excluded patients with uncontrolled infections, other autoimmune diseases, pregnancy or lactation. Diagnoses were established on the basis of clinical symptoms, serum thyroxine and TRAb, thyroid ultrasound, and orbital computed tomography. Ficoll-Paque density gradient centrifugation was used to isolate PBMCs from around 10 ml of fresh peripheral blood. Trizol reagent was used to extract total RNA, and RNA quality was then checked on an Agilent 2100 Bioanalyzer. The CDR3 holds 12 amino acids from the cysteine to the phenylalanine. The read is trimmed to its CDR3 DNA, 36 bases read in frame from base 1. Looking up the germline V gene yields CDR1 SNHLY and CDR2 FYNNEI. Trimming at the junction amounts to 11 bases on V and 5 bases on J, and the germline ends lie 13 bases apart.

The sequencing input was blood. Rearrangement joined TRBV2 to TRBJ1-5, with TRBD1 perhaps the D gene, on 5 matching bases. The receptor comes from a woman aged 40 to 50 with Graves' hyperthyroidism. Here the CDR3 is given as CAVTRGHQPQHF. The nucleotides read TGTGCCGTCACGAGGGGACATCAGCCCCAGCATTTT.